This TCR beta chain appears in the sequencing data of a study of blood T cell repertoires in COVID-19. Germline CDR1 SGHRS, CDR2 YFSETQ. The CDR3 sequence is 14 residues long. V was cut by 1 base and J by 4 bases, with 10 bases left in between. The table came from immunoSEQ multiplex PCR; TCRdb's copy has only in-frame clones and leaves some out. The sample includes under 400,000 clones, 89% of them seen just once. This clone was observed once. The genes are TRBV5-1 and TRBJ2-3, with D maybe TRBD1 (5 bases). Sample: peripheral blood. This TCR was sampled from an older woman with COVID-19, enrolled during active disease. The DNA for the CDR3 is TGCGCCAGCAGCTTGTCGGCAGGGTCAGATACGCAGTATTTT. Its translation is CASSLSAGSDTQYF.